This entry features one T cell receptor beta chain sequence. Its antigen is currently not known. It has no much larger one-base neighbor in the sample; base qualities were not kept. The sample's time point label is to be understood as: newly diagnosed GD, antithyroid drugs for less than 3 months. For both TCR sequencing and RNA sequencing, RNA was extracted from PBMCs using TRIzol. The diagnosis of Graves' disease was made according to American Thyroid Association guidelines. Patients for the study were recruited at an endocrinology department in Xi'an, China. Each patient gave about 8.1 milliliters of peripheral blood, collected in an EDTA anticoagulant tube. Ficoll Paque Plus density gradient separation was used to isolate PBMCs, and no further T cell sorting was done. An Agilent 2100 Bioanalyzer and agarose gel were used to assess RNA quality, and a NanoDrop 2000 was used to measure RNA concentration.

These data belong to a study of regulatory T cells in long-lasting Graves disease (dated by TCRdb to the early 2020s). Looking at the study overall: Patients with newly diagnosed Graves' disease had been on antithyroid drugs for under 3 months. This study used TCR sequencing and RNA sequencing of peripheral blood to compare persistent Graves' disease patients against newly diagnosed Graves' disease patients. The study was registered as a clinical trial and conducted in China. TCR sequencing covered roughly 13 persistent and 20 newly diagnosed Graves' disease patients, 33 samples in total. The paper as a whole reports these results and caveats: Sequencing and analysis were limited to the TCR beta chain. TRBV28, TRBJ1-2 and TRBJ2-5 were preferentially used in persistent disease, while TRBV20-1 and TRBJ2-1 were favored in newly diagnosed disease. Lower TCR Shannon entropy and fewer highly expanded clones were observed in persistent Graves' disease patients than in newly diagnosed patients, which suggested clonal expansion. The authors noted that the small sample size was a limitation that may lower accuracy. More public clonotypes were shared among persistent patients (under 3,000) than among newly diagnosed patients (966). The study examined only peripheral blood because the primary lesion, thyroid tissue, could not be accessed.

The junction shows trimming of 3 bases on V and 4 bases on J, plus 16 bases between the germline ends. Taken from the germline V gene, the CDR1 and CDR2 loops are SGDLS and YYNGEE. Including the terminal cysteine and phenylalanine, the CDR3 comprises 15 residues. This entry keeps only the CDR3 DNA: 45 bases, framed from base 1. Receptor amplification or capture employed multiplex PCR. TCRdb records Illumina HiSeq 4000 as the sequencer. iRepertoire HTBI primers and Arm-PCR amplification of CDR3 regions were used to construct TCR beta libraries. Before sequencing, the PCR products went through gel purification. The source study handled its data this way. A total of fewer than 70 TRBV and some 15 TRBJ segments were identified across samples and were used for gene usage analysis of CDR3 amino acid clonotypes. Filtered high-quality paired reads were merged into contigs using COPE and FqMerger. Contigs were aligned with BLAST to IMGT TRBV, TRBD and TRBJ reference genes, and CDR3 was defined per IMGT. Any clonotype with a frequency above 0.1% was counted as a highly expanded clone. Repertoire diversity was measured by Shannon entropy, and V-J evenness by the Gini coefficient. A clonotype was considered public if more than one individual shared it. TCRdb trimmed the raw reads at Q25, called clones with MiXCR and kept productive beta chains. Rows with a matching CDR3 protein are joined into one entry that keeps the most common DNA and genes. TCRdb's processing, not the authors', yielded these V and J calls. The sample profile shows 550,000 to 700,000 distinct CDR3 sequences; roughly a sixth of them were found once. In total, the top ten clones hold about 12% of the sample.

The same data also went into a second study, on T cells in Graves' hyperthyroidism and ophthalmopathy. The second study also describes: Stable Graves' hyperthyroidism was defined as no progression to ophthalmopathy during 18 months of follow-up. Hyperthyroidism patients were newly diagnosed, with disease duration under 2 months, and aged 18 to 65 years. The study excluded patients with uncontrolled infections, other autoimmune diseases, pregnancy or lactation. Clinical symptoms, serum thyroxine and TRAb, thyroid ultrasound, and orbital computed tomography formed the basis for the diagnoses. The TCR CDR3 was subjected to a first round of RT-PCR using the HTBI primer set and the Qiagen OneStep RT-PCR kit. Most expanded thyroid clonotypes (frequency above 0.001) were also detected in blood, suggesting blood repertoires may reflect thyroid immune responses. A model built on a 13 V-J signature distinguished ophthalmopathy from stable hyperthyroidism, reaching roughly 88% sensitivity and about 81% specificity in cross-validation and 80%/75% in testing. In validation, the model predicted progression to ophthalmopathy a median of roughly 6.5 months before onset, with about 64% sensitivity and almost 75% specificity. A discovery cohort of about a hundred patients, 43 with Graves' ophthalmopathy and fewer than 65 with stable Graves' hyperthyroidism, was used to find distinguishing TCR V-J signatures. Prospective prediction of ophthalmopathy was tested in an independent validation cohort of about 19 hyperthyroidism patients and 15 to 17 patients who later progressed to ophthalmopathy. The 75 to 100 discovery patients were randomly divided into training and test sets at a 7:3 ratio. Thyroid tissue and blood T-cell repertoires from six or seven Graves' hyperthyroidism patients were also compared in the study. After sampling, hyperthyroidism patients received methimazole starting at 30 mg daily, and ophthalmopathy patients received high-dose intravenous methylprednisolone. The libraries were constructed in a second round of multiplex PCR and then size-selected and purified. Libraries were sequenced paired-end with 100 bp reads on an Illumina HiSeq2000. SOAPnuke was used to process the raw data, with reads discarded if the reads contained adapters or uncalled bases, had a mean Phred below 15, or lacked an exact constant-primer or identifier match. High-quality paired reads were merged using COPE v1.2.5, and each unique nucleotide sequence was defined as a clonotype. MiTCR v1.1 was used to align the clonotypes against IMGT TRBV, TRBD and TRBJ reference segments. Only V-J combinations with frequency above 0.0001, covering about 99% of repertoires, were analysed. A TCS score was defined as the ratio between F50 (clonal expansion) and ExV (chaos), using BLOSUM62-based TCRdist between CDR3 peptides within each V-J. Welch's t-statistics and random forest reduced 514 V-J features to roughly 13, which were used in a naive Bayes classifier (R e1071). No statistical method was used to set the sample size in advance, and investigators knew the group allocation. According to the paper, TCR Vbeta CDR3 sequencing was carried out on about 140 peripheral blood samples, which came from under 50 ophthalmopathy, some 73 hyperthyroidism and about 17 progressor patients.

The starting material was peripheral blood mononuclear cells (PBMCs), obtained at new diagnosis, from a patient treated with antithyroid drugs. The chain is assembled from TRBV9 and TRBJ2-5, with the D segment identity uncertain. The source of this sequence is a man aged 18 to 35 with Graves disease. Donor details come from another sample of the same person, matched by shared clones. The DNA sequence is as follows: TGTGCCAGCAGCGACGACGTAGGAGAAGGAGAGACCCAGTACTTC. It translates to CASSDDVGEGETQYF.